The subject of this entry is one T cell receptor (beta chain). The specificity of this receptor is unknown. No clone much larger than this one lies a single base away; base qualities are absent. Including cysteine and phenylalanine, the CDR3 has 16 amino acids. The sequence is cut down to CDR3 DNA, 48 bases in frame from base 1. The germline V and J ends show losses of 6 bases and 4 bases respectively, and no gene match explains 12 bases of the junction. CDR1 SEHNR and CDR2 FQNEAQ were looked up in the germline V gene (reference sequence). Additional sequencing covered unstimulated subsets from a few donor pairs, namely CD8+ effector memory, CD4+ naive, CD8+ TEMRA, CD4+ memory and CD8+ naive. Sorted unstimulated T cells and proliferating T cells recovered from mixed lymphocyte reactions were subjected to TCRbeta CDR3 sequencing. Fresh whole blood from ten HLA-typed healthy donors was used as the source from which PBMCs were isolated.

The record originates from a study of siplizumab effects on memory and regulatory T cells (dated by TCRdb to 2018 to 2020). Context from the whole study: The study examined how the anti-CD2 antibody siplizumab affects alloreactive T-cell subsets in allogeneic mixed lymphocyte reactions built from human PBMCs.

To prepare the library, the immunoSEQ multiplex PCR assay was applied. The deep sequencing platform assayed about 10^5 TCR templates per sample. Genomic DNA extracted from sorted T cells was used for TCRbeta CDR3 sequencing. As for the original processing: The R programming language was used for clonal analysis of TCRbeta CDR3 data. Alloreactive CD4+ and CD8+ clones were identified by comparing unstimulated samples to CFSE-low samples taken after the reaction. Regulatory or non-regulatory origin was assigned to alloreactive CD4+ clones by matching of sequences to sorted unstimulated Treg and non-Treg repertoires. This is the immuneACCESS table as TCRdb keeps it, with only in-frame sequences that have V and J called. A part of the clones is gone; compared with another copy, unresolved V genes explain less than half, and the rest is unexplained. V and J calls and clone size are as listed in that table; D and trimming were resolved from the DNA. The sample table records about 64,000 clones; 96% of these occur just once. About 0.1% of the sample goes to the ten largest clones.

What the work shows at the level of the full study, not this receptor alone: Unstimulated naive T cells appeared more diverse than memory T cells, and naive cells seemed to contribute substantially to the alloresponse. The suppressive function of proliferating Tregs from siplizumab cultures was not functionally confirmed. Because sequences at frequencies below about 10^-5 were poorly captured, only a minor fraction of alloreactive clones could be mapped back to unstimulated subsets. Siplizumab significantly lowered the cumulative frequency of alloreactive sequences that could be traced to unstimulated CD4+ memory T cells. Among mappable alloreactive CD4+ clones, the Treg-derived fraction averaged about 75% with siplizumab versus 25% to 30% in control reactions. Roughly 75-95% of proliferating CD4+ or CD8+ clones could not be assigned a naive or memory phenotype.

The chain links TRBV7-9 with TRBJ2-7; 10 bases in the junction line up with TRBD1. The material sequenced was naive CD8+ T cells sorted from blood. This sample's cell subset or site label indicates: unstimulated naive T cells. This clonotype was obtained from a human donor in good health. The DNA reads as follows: TGTGCCAGCAGAGGACAGGGGGTCGCTGGGTCGTACGAGCAGTACTTC. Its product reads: CASRGQGVAGSYEQYF.